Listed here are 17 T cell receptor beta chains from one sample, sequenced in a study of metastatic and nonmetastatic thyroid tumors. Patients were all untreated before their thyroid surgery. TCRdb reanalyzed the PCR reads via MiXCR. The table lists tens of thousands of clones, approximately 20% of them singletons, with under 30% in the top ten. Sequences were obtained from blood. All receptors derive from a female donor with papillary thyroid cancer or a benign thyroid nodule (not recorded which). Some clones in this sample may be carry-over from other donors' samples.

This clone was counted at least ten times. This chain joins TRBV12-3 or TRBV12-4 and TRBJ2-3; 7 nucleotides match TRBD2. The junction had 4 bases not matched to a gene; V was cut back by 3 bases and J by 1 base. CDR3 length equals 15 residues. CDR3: CASSFGGVGTDTQYF. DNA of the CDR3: TGTGCCAGCAGTTTTGGGGGGGTAGGCACAGATACGCAGTATTTT.

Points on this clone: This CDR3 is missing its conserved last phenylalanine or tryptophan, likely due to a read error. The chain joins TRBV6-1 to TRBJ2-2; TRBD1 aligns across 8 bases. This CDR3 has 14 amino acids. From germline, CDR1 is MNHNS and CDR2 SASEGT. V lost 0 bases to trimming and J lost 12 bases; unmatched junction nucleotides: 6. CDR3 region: CASSEALQGAKLFL. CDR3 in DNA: TGTGCCAGCAGTGAAGCGCTTCAGGGGGCTAAGCTGTTTCTT.

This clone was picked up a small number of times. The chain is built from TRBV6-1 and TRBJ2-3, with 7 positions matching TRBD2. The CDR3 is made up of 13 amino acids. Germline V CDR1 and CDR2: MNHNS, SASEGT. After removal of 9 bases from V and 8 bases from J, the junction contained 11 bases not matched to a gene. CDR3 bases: TGTGCCAGGTCGGCTAGCGGCAAAGGTACGCAGTATTTT. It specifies CARSASGKGTQYF.

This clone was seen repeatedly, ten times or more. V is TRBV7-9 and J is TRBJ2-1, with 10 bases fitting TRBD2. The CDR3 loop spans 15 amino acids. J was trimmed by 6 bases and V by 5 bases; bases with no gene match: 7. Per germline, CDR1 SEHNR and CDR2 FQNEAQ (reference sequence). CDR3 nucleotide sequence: TGTGCCAGCAGCCAACTAGCGGGAATCTTCAATGAGCAGTTCTTC. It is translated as CASSQLAGIFNEQFF.

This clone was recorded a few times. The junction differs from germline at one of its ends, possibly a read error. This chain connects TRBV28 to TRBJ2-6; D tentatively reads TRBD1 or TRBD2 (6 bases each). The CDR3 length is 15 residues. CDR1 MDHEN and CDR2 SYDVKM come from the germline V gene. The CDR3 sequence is CASSPEGTGDNVVTF. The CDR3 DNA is TGTGCCAGCAGTCCGGAAGGGACTGGGGACAACGTCGTGACTTTC.

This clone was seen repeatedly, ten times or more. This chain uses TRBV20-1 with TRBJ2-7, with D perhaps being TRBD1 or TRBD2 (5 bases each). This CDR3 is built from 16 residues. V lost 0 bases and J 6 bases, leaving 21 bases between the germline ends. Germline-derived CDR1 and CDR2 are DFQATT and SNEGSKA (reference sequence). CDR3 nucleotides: TGCAGTGCTAGAGATCAGGGACCCGGGTTGTTTGTCGAGCAGTACTTC. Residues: CSARDQGPGLFVEQYF.

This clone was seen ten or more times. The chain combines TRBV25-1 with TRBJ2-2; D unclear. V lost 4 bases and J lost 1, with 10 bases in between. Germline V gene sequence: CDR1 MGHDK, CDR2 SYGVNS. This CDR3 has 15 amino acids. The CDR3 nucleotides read TGTGCCAGCAGTGGTAGACCGAAGAACACCGGGGAGCTGTTTTTT. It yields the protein CASSGRPKNTGELFF.

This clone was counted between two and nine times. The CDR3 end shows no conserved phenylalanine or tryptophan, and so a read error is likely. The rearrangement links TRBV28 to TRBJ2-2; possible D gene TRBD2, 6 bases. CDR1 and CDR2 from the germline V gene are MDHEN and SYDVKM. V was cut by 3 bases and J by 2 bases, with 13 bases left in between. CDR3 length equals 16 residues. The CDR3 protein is CASSLGGTLNTGELFL. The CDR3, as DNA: TGTGCCAGCAGTTTGGGAGGTACGCTTAACACCGGGGAGCTGTTTCTT.

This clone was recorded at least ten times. Written as DNA, the CDR3 is TGTGCCAGCAGTCCTCTCCATCCCCGGGACAGGGGGGAGCCCTCCTACGAGCAGTACTTC. Translating it yields CASSPLHPRDRGEPSYEQYF. The V call is TRBV6-6, the J call TRBJ2-7; 11 bases map to TRBD1. Germline trimming cut 5 bases from V and 0 bases from J; bases unmatched to any gene: 18. CDR3 length: 20 amino acids. The germline V gene has CDR1 MNHNY and CDR2 SVGAGI (reference sequence).

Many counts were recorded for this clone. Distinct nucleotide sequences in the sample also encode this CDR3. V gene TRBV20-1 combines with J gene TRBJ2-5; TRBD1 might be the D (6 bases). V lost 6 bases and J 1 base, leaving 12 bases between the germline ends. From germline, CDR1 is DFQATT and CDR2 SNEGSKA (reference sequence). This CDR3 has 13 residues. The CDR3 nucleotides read TGCAGTGCCCGAGACAGGTCCCAAGAGACCCAGTACTTC. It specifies CSARDRSQETQYF.

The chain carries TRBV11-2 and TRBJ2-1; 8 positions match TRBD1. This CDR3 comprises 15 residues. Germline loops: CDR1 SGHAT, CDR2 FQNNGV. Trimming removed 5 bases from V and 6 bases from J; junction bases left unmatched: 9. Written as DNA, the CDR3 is TGTGCCAGCAGCGTCGGACAGGGTGGATTCAATGAGCAGTTCTTC. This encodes CASSVGQGGFNEQFF.

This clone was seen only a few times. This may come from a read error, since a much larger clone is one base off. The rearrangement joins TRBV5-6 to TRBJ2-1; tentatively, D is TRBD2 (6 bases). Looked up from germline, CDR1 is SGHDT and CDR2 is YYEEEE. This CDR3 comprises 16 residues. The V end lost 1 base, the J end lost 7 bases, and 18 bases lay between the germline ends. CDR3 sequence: CASSLLSGAPRNEQFF. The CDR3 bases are TGTGCCAGCAGCTTGCTATCGGGAGCTCCTCGGAATGAGCAGTTCTTC. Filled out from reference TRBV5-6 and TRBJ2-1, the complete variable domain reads DAGVTQSPTHLIKTRGQQVTLRCSPKSGHDTVSWYQQALGQGPQFIFQYYEEEERQRGNFPDRFSGHQFPNYSSELNVNALLLGDSALYLCASSLLSGAPRNEQFFGPGTRLTVL.

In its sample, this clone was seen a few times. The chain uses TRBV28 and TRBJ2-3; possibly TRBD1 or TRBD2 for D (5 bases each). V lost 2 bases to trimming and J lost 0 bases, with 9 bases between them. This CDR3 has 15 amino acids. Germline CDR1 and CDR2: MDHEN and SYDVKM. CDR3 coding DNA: TGTGCCAGCAGTTTACTGGGACCTAGCACAGATACGCAGTATTTT. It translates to CASSLLGPSTDTQYF.

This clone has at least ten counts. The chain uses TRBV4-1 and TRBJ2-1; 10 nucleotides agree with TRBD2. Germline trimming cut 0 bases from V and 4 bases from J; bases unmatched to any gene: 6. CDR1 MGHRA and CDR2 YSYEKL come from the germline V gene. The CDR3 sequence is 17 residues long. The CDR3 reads CASSQDLGLASYNEQFF. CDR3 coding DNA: TGCGCCAGCAGCCAAGATCTGGGACTAGCGAGTTACAATGAGCAGTTCTTC.

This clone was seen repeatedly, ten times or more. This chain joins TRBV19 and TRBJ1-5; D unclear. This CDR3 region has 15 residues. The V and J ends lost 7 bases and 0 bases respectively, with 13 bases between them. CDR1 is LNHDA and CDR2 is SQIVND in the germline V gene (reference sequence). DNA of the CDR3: TGTGCCAGTACCTGGTCCCTCTATAGCAATCAGCCCCAGCATTTT. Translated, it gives CASTWSLYSNQPQHF. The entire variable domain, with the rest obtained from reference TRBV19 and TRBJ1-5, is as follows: DGGITQSPKYLFRKEGQNVTLSCEQNLNHDAMYWYRQDPGQGLRLIYYSQIVNDFQKGDIAEGYSVSREKKESFPLTVTSAQKNPTAFYLCASTWSLYSNQPQHFGDGTRLSIL.

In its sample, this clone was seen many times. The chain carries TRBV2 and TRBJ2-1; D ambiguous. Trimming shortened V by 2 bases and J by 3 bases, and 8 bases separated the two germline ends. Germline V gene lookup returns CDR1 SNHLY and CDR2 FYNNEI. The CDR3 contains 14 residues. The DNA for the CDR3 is TGTGCCAGCAGTGAATTGGTCCTCTACAATGAGCAGTTCTTC. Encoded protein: CASSELVLYNEQFF.

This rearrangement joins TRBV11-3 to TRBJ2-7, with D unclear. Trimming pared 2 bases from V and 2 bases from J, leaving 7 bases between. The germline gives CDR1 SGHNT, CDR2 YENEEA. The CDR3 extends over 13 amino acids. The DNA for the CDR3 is TGTGCCAGCAGCTTATCAGTGCCCTACGAGCAGTACTTC. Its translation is CASSLSVPYEQYF.